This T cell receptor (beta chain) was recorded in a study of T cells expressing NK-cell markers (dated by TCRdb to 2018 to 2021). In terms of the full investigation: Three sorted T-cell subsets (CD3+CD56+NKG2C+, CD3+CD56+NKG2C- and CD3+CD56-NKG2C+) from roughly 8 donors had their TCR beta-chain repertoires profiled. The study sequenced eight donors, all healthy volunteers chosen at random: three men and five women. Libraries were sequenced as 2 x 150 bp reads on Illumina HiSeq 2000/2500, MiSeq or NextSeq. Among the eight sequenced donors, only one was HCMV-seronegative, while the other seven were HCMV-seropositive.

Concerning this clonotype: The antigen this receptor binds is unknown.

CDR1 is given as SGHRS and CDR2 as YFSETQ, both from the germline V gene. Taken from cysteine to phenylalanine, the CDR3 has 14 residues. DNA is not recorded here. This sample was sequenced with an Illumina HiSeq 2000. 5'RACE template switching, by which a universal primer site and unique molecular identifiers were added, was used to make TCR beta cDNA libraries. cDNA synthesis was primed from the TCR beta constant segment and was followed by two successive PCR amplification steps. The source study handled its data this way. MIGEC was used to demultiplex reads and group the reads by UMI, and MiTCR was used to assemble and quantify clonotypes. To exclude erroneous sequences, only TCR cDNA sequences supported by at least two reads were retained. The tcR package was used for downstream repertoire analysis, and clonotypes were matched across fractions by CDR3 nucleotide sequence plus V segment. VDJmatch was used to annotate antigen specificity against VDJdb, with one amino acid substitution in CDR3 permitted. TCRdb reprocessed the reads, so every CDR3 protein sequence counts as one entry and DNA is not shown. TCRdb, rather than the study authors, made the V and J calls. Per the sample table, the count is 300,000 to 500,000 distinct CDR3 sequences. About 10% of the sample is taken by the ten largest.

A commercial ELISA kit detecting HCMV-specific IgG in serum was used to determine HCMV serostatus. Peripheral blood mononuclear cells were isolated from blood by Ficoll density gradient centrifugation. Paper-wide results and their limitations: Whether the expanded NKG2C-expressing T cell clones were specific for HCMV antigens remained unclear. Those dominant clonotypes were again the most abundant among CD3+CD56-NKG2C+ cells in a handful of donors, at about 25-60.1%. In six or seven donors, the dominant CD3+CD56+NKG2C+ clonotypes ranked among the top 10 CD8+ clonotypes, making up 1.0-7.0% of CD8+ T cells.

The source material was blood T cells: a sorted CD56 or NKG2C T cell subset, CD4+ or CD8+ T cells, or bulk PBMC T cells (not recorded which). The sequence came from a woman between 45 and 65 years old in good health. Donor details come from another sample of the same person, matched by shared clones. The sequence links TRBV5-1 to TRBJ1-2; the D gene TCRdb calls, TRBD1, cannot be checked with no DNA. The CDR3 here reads CASSFLGTAKSYTF.